What follows are 14 T cell receptor beta chains derived from one specimen sequenced in a study of vaccination effects on CD4 cells after COVID-19. Assay: immunoSEQ multiplex PCR; the TCRdb copy retains only in-frame clones and omits some. The sample lists about 32,000 clones, roughly two thirds occurring once. Their cognate antigens are unknown. Viral peptide pool expansion of antigen-specific CD4+ T cells preceded sequencing in the ViraFEST assay. Having been cultured for about ten days, the cells underwent CD4+ T cell isolation. Each participant was given two doses of one vaccine (BNT162b2 or mRNA-1273). Sequenced material: CD4+ T cells from PBMCs cultured with HCoV-229E spike peptides, taken after COVID-19 vaccination. The receptors come from a human donor who received a COVID-19 vaccine.

This chain links TRBV4-2 with TRBJ2-6, with 9 bases aligning to TRBD1. The CDR3 loop spans 18 amino acids. Germline V gene lookup returns CDR1 LGHNA and CDR2 YNFKEQ. The J segment lost 0 bases and the V segment lost 3 bases, leaving 6 bases of the junction unmatched. For the CDR3, the DNA is TGTGCCAGCAGCCACCCACAGGGGGCTTCCTCTGGGGCCAACGTCCTGACTTTC. Translated: CASSHPQGASSGANVLTF.

The chain uses TRBV12-3 or TRBV12-4 and TRBJ2-1, with D unresolved. The CDR3 is made up of 11 amino acids. Deletions cut 5 bases from V and 5 bases from J, with 4 bases between. Here the CDR3 reads CASSPDNEQFF. The CDR3 DNA is TGTGCCAGCAGTCCGGACAATGAGCAGTTCTTC.

The chain employs TRBV5-8 and TRBJ2-5, with a weak D call TRBD1 (5 bases). The germline V gene encodes CDR1 SGHTS and CDR2 YDEGEE. The V end lost 4 bases, the J end lost 0 bases, and 13 bases lay between the germline ends. This CDR3 is 15 amino acids long. CDR3 nucleotide sequence: TGTGCCAGCAGCGACCCGACAGTGAACCAAGAGACCCAGTACTTC. It yields the protein CASSDPTVNQETQYF.

The chain joins TRBV7-9 to TRBJ2-3; TRBD1 or TRBD2 may be the D gene (5 bases each). Germline CDR1 and CDR2: SEHNR and FQNEAQ (reference sequence). Trimming left V 1 base short and J 1 base short, with 9 bases between. The CDR3 spans 15 residues. Written as DNA, the CDR3 is TGTGCCAGCAGCTTAGGAGGGGCCCGCACAGATACGCAGTATTTT. The encoded protein is CASSLGGARTDTQYF.

The rearrangement joins TRBV29-1 to TRBJ2-2; no reliable D call. The CDR3 covers 14 residues. In germline, CDR1 is SQVTM, CDR2 ANQGSEA. CDR3 nucleotides: TGCAGGAAACCTCGACGGTTCCCAGCCGGGGAGCTGTTTTTT. Protein sequence: CRKPRRFPAGELFF.

In this sample, this clone turned up a few times. The chain combines TRBV10-2 with TRBJ1-1; D is ambiguous. CDR3 length: 13 amino acids. CDR1 is WSHSY, CDR2 SAAADI, per germline. V lost 0 bases, J lost 2 bases, and 4 bases lay in between. CDR3 bases: TGCGCCAGCAGTGAGTCAGGAAACACTGAAGCTTTCTTT. It encodes CASSESGNTEAFF.

CDR3 bases: TGTGCCAGCAGCCCGTTCGGTTACAATGAGCAGTTCTTC. Translated, it gives CASSPFGYNEQFF. The rearrangement uses TRBV7-9 and TRBJ2-1, with D unclear. Germline V CDR1 and CDR2: SEHNR, FQNEAQ (reference sequence). V lost 5 bases and J 4 bases, leaving 9 bases between the germline ends. The CDR3 spans 13 residues. The variable domain in full, with the rest retrieved from reference TRBV7-9 and TRBJ2-1, is DTGVSQNPRHKITKRGQNVTFRCDPISEHNRLYWYRQTLGQGPEFLTYFQNEAQLEKSRLLSDRFSAERPKGSFSTLEIQRTEQGDSAMYLCASSPFGYNEQFFGPGTRLTVL.

By share, this clone counts as medium-sized. The J gene is TRBJ2-7, the V gene TRBV2; D not resolved. The germline CDR1 and CDR2 sequences are SNHLY and FYNNEI. The V and J ends lost 1 base and 4 bases respectively, with 8 bases between them. This CDR3 spans 13 amino acids. CDR3 protein: CASSEGSQYEQYF. CDR3 DNA: TGTGCCAGCAGTGAAGGCAGCCAATACGAGCAGTACTTC.

The chain joins TRBV29-1 to TRBJ2-1, with 8 bases that match TRBD1. The CDR3 length is 10 residues. Per germline, CDR1 SQVTM and CDR2 ANQGSEA. Trimming took 8 bases from V and 7 from J; bases not matched to a gene: 1. CDR3 sequence reads: CSRQGNEQFF. As DNA, the CDR3 is TGCAGCCGACAGGGGAATGAGCAGTTCTTC.

The genes are TRBV11-3 and TRBJ2-7; D may be TRBD2 (5 bases). From germline, CDR1 is SGHNT and CDR2 YENEEA. V was clipped by 5 bases and J by 3 bases, with 14 bases between them. CDR3 length equals 14 residues. CDR3 nucleotides: TGTGCCAGCAGCCCCGGGATCCCGGGCTACGAGCAGTACTTC. It codes for CASSPGIPGYEQYF.

This clone was observed a handful of times. The chain couples TRBV18 to TRBJ1-5, with D possibly being TRBD1 (6 bases). Germline loops: CDR1 KGHSH, CDR2 LQKENI. The CDR3 extends over 12 amino acids. The V end was cut by 3 bases, the J end by 9 bases, with 9 bases between. This chain's CDR3 is CASSPPGAPQHF. The CDR3 DNA sequence: TGTGCCAGCTCACCCCCGGGGGCGCCCCAGCATTTT.

This clone was detected once. The chain uses TRBV7-9 and TRBJ1-2; D perhaps matches TRBD1 (5 bases). The germline gives CDR1 SEHNR, CDR2 FQNEAQ (reference sequence). The CDR3 has 13 residues. V lost 10 bases and J 4 bases, leaving 16 bases between the germline ends. The CDR3 DNA sequence: TGTGCCATCACCGGGGCAGGAGGCTATGGCTACACCTTC. This encodes CAITGAGGYGYTF.

This rearrangement joins TRBV5-6 to TRBJ2-4; no firm D call. Germline values: CDR1 SGHDT, CDR2 YYEEEE. The length of the CDR3 is 16 residues. The V end was cut by 0 bases, the J end by 0 bases, with 10 bases between. Written as DNA, the CDR3 is TGTGCCAGCAGCTTGGTTCGAAGACTAGCCAAAAACATTCAGTACTTC. It encodes CASSLVRRLAKNIQYF.

The chain joins TRBV29-1 to TRBJ2-7; D could derive from TRBD1 or TRBD2 (7 bases each). From germline, CDR1 is SQVTM and CDR2 ANQGSEA. The CDR3 is 14 residues long. Deletions cut 4 bases from V and 1 base from J, with 14 bases between. As DNA, the CDR3 is TGCAGCGTTGGGGGGGGACAGTCGTCCTACGAGCAGTACTTC. This codes for CSVGGGQSSYEQYF.